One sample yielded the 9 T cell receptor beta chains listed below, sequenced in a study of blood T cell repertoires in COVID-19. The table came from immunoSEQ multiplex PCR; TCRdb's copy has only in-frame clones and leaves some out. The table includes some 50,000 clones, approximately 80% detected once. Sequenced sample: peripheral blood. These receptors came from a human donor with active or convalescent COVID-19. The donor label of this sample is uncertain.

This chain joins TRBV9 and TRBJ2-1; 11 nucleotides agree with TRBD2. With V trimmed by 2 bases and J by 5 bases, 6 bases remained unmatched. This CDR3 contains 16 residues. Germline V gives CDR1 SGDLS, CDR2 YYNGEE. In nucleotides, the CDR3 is TGTGCCAGCAGCGTCATAGCGGGAGGGAAACACAATGAGCAGTTCTTC. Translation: CASSVIAGGKHNEQFF.

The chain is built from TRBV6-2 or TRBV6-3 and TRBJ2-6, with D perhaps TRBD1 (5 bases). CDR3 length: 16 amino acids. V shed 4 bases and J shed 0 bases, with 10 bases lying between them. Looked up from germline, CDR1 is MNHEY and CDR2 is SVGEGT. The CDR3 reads CASSWGLHSGANVLTF. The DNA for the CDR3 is TGTGCCAGCAGTTGGGGCCTTCACTCTGGGGCCAACGTCCTGACTTTC.

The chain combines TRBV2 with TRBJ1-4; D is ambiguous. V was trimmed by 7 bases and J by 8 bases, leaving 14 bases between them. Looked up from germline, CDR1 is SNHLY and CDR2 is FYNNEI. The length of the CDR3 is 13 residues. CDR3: CASTRVIREKLFF. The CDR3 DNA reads TGTGCCAGCACTCGGGTAATTAGAGAAAAACTGTTTTTT. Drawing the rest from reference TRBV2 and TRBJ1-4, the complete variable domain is EPEVTQTPSHQVTQMGQEVILRCVPISNHLYFYWYRQILGQKVEFLVSFYNNEISEKSEIFDDQFSVERPDGSNFTLKIRSTKLEDSAMYFCASTRVIREKLFFGSGTQLSVL.

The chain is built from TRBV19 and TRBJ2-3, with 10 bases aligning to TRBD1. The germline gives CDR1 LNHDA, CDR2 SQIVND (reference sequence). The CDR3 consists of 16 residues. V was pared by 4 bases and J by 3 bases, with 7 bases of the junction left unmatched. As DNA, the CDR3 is TGTGCCAGTAGTACCCGACAGGGGGCGAGGACAGATACGCAGTATTTT. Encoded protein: CASSTRQGARTDTQYF.

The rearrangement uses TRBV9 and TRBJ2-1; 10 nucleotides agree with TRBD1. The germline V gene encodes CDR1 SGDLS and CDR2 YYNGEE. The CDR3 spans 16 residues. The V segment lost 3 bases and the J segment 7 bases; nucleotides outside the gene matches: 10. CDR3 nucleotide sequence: TGTGCCAGCAGCGACCCGGGACAGGGGTTAAGGAATGAGCAGTTCTTC. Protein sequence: CASSDPGQGLRNEQFF. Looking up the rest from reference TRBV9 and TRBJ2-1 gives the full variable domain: DSGVTQTPKHLITATGQRVTLRCSPRSGDLSVYWYQQSLDQGLQFLIQYYNGEERAKGNILERFSAQQFPDLHSELNLSSLELGDSALYFCASSDPGQGLRNEQFFGPGTRLTVL.

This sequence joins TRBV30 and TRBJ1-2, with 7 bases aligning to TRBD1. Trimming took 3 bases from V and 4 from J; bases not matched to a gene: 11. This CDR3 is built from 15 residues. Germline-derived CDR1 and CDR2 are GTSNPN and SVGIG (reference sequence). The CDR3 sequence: CAWRGPGGMSYGYTF. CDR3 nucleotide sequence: TGTGCCTGGAGGGGACCAGGGGGAATGAGCTATGGCTACACCTTC.

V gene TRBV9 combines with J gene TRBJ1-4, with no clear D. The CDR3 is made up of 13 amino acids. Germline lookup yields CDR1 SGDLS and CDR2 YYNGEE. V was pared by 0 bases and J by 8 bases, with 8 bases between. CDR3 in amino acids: CASSVGSREKLFF. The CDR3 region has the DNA TGTGCCAGCAGCGTAGGCTCGAGGGAAAAACTGTTTTTT.

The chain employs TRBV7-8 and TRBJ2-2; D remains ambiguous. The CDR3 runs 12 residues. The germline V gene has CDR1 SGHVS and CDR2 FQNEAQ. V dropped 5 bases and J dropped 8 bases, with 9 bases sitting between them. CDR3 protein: CASSPRTGELFF. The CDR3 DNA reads TGTGCCAGCAGCCCCAGAACGGGGGAGCTGTTTTTT.

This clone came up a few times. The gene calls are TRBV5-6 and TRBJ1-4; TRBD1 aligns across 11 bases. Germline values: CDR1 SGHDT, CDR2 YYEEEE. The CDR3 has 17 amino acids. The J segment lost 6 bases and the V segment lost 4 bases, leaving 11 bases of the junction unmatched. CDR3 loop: CASSPPGTGGVHEKLFF. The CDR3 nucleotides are TGTGCCAGCAGCCCTCCCGGGACAGGGGGGGTCCATGAAAAACTGTTTTTT.